Sequencing of this T cell receptor (beta chain) was carried out in a study of shared clonotypes between healthy human individuals. Study-level background: Each donor's CD8 memory used one plate, CD8 naive two, each CD4 subset three.

On this clone itself: What it recognizes is unknown.

Researchers divided each subset's genomic DNA evenly across several immunoSEQ plates. Produced via immunoSEQ multiplex PCR; TCRdb's table is partial and in-frame only. The table has 2 million to 2.5 million clones, 95% seen once. General study findings and limits: An effect of sequencing depth on clonotype sharing among donors was expected.

CDR3 size: 15 residues. Trimming left V 7 bases short and J 0 bases short, with 13 bases between. Germline-derived CDR1 and CDR2 are LNHDA and SQIVND (reference sequence). The rearrangement links TRBV19 to TRBJ1-3; D remains unclear. The source of this sequence is a man aged 18 to 35 in good health. Sequenced: naive CD4+ T cells sorted from blood. Described subset: CD45RA+ positively selected. Written as DNA, the CDR3 is TGTGCCAGTACAGAGGGTTCGGACTCTGGAAACACCATATATTTT. It is translated as CASTEGSDSGNTIYF.